The next 31 T cell receptor beta chains were all read from a single sample in a study of Graves' ophthalmopathy and Graves' hyperthyroidism. From RNA, the CDR3 regions of TCR beta chains were amplified and sequenced. In the first round, RT-PCR was carried out with HTBI primers, and a multiplex PCR formed the second round. TCRdb redid the calling of the multiplex PCR reads with MiXCR, one entry per CDR3 protein. The table lists over a million distinct CDR3 sequences, about 35% of them singletons. What was sequenced was peripheral blood or thyroid tissue (not recorded which). Every receptor here comes from an adult man with Graves' hyperthyroidism.

This chain connects TRBV18 to TRBJ2-7, with 10 bases matching TRBD1. The CDR3 totals 14 residues. Per germline, CDR1 KGHSH and CDR2 LQKENI. The J segment lost 6 bases and the V segment lost 4 bases, leaving 6 bases of the junction unmatched. CDR3 sequence (DNA): TGTGCCAGCTCACTCGAAGACAGGGGGCTCGAGCAGTACTTC. This encodes CASSLEDRGLEQYF.

Of note for this clonotype: A read error may account for a junction end that differs from germline. The chain is built from TRBV7-2 and TRBJ1-1; TRBD1 aligns across 7 bases. The length of the CDR3 is 15 residues. CDR1 SGHTA and CDR2 FQGNSA come from the germline V gene. CDR3 region: CASSQVNGGGVGACF. The CDR3 DNA follows: TGTGCCAGCAGCCAAGTCAATGGAGGGGGCGTCGGAGCTTGCTTT. Full variable domain (rest looked up from reference TRBV7-2 and TRBJ1-1): GAGVSQSPSNKVTEKGKDVELRCDPISGHTALYWYRQSLGQGLEFLIYFQGNSAPDKSGLPSDRFSAERTGGSVSTLTIQRTQQEDSAVYLCASSQVNGGGVGACFGQGTRLTVV.

This clonotype has a handful of counts. The V gene is TRBV7-9, the J gene TRBJ1-4; TRBD1 is a possible D gene (5 bases). Trimming removed 4 bases at V and 7 bases at J, with 28 bases between. The V gene's germline CDR1 is SEHNR and CDR2 FQNEAQ (reference sequence). The CDR3 is 19 amino acids. CDR3 amino acids: CASSYGLMGRRSSGEKLFF. As DNA, the CDR3 is TGTGCCAGCAGCTACGGCTTGATGGGACGTAGATCGTCGGGTGAAAAACTGTTTTTT.

In the case of this clonotype: The conserved final phenylalanine or tryptophan is absent from the CDR3, which likely points to a read error. No DNA is shown, since the ends of the CDR3 on it are uncertain; the CDR3 is the one TCRdb lists. The chain links TRBV12-3 or TRBV12-4 to TRBJ1-6. Including both end residues, the CDR3 is 9 amino acids long. The CDR3 sequence: CASSLGQTP.

This clonotype has a count of ten or more. CDR3 DNA sequence: TGTGCCAGTAGTAGCCCTACAATAGGGAACACTGAAGCTTTCTTT. This translates into CASSSPTIGNTEAFF. The chain is built from TRBV19 and TRBJ1-1, with no clear D. Deletions cut 4 bases from V and 1 base from J, with 13 bases between. The CDR3 extends over 15 amino acids. From germline, CDR1 is LNHDA and CDR2 SQIVND (reference sequence).

This clonotype was picked up a small number of times. V and J are TRBV28 and TRBJ1-1; no firm D call. CDR1 and CDR2 (germline): MDHEN, SYDVKM. V was pared by 3 bases and J by 7 bases, with 9 bases between. The CDR3 is 12 residues long. The CDR3 bases are TGTGCCAGCAGTTTGGACGAAGATGAAGCTTTCTTT. It translates to CASSLDEDEAFF.

This clonotype was seen ten or more times. The chain has TRBV11-1 and TRBJ2-7; 9 bases align to TRBD1. The CDR3 extends over 13 amino acids. The V segment lost 5 bases and the J segment 3 bases; nucleotides outside the gene matches: 2. The germline V gene has CDR1 SGHAT and CDR2 FQDESV (reference sequence). CDR3 nucleotides: TGTGCCAGCAGCGGGACAGGGTACTACGAGCAGTACTTC. It translates to CASSGTGYYEQYF.

A remark on this clonotype: A read error is likely, as this CDR3 ends without the conserved phenylalanine or tryptophan. The CDR3 is CASVIGGTGREQYI. DNA for the CDR3: TGTGCCAGCGTCATAGGGGGGACAGGGCGCGAGCAGTACATC. The chain employs TRBV10-3 and TRBJ2-7; 9 bases are shared with TRBD1. With V trimmed by 10 bases and J by 6 bases, 13 bases remained unmatched. Germline V CDR1 and CDR2: ENHRY, SYGVKD. The CDR3 has 14 residues.

The V and J genes are TRBV20-1 and TRBJ2-7, with 10 nucleotides matching TRBD2. The CDR3 extends over 15 amino acids. With 1 base clipped from V and 4 bases from J, the junction kept 7 bases outside the gene matches. Germline V gene lookup returns CDR1 DFQATT and CDR2 SNEGSKA (reference sequence). The CDR3 DNA sequence: TGCAGTGCTAGAGGCATAGCGGGAGGAAAATACGAGCAGTACTTC. Translation: CSARGIAGGKYEQYF.

The chain couples TRBV20-1 to TRBJ2-7; 8 bases map to TRBD1. From germline, CDR1 is DFQATT and CDR2 SNEGSKA (reference sequence). Trimming took 1 base from V and 4 from J; bases not matched to a gene: 9. The CDR3 has 15 amino acids. The CDR3 DNA sequence: TGCAGTGCTAGAGTTATCCCAGGGGGCGGTTACGAGCAGTACTTC. Encoded protein: CSARVIPGGGYEQYF.

This clonotype was detected only a few times. The chain joins TRBV12-3 or TRBV12-4 to TRBJ1-2; 8 nucleotides line up with TRBD1. The CDR3 loop spans 13 amino acids. The ends lost 7 bases at V and 7 bases at J; junction bases unmatched: 8. The CDR3 nucleotides read TGTGCCAGCACCACCATGGACAGGGCTGGCTACACCTTC. Translation gives CASTTMDRAGYTF.

This clonotype was recorded at least ten times. The V and J genes are TRBV19 and TRBJ2-5, with D hard to call. The V gene's germline CDR1 is LNHDA and CDR2 SQIVND (reference sequence). The CDR3 covers 13 residues. V was clipped by 6 bases and J by 5 bases, with 13 bases between them. The CDR3, as DNA: TGTGCCAGTAGACCCGCCCCCGGGGAGACCCAGTACTTC. It codes for CASRPAPGETQYF.

This clonotype was seen many times. This rearrangement joins TRBV19 to TRBJ1-1, with 7 bases identical to TRBD1. The trim removed 7 bases at V and 4 bases at J, leaving 6 bases unmatched. This CDR3 has 13 residues. Germline V gives CDR1 LNHDA, CDR2 SQIVND (reference sequence). CDR3 sequence (DNA): TGTGCCAGTACCCCGACAGGGCCCACTGAAGCTTTCTTT. As protein: CASTPTGPTEAFF.

A few counts support this clonotype. V gene TRBV6-5 combines with J gene TRBJ1-5; weak D call: TRBD1 (5 bases). Between the trimmed V and J ends, which lost 5 bases and 1 base, there was a span of 18 bases. Germline CDR1 and CDR2: MNHEY and SVGAGI. This CDR3 spans 17 amino acids. The CDR3: CASSGRTNRRSNQPQHF. In nucleotides, the CDR3 is TGTGCCAGCAGTGGACGGACGAACAGGAGAAGCAATCAGCCCCAGCATTTT.

V usage is TRBV20-1 and J usage is TRBJ1-6; a weak D match, TRBD1 (6 bases). CDR1 is DFQATT and CDR2 is SNEGSKA in the germline V gene (reference sequence). The CDR3 extends over 14 amino acids. V was cut by 5 bases and J by 5 bases, with 13 bases left in between. The CDR3 spells CSALGRGDNSPLHF. CDR3 nucleotides: TGCAGTGCTCTGGGTAGGGGGGATAATTCACCCCTCCACTTT.

In the case of this clonotype: This may stem from a read error, because a much larger clone lies one nucleotide away. The chain has TRBV29-1 and TRBJ2-7; TRBD1 is a possible D gene (5 bases). The CDR3 totals 15 residues. Germline CDR1 SQVTM, CDR2 ANQGSEA. CDR3 sequence reads: CSVVWGRTTSYELYF. The CDR3 DNA is TGCAGCGTTGTTTGGGGCAGGACCACCTCCTACGAGCTGTACTTC.

The chain carries TRBV6-2 or TRBV6-3 and TRBJ2-7; D is perhaps TRBD2 (5 bases). Between the trimmed V and J ends, which lost 6 bases and 8 bases, there was a span of 11 bases. The CDR3 totals 11 residues. The germline CDR1 and CDR2 sequences are MNHEY and SVGEGT. The CDR3: CASRRAAQQYF. CDR3 DNA sequence: TGTGCCAGCAGAAGAGCGGCCCAGCAGTACTTC.

The chain employs TRBV7-2 and TRBJ2-5; D is uncertain. CDR3 length equals 11 residues. Looked up from germline, CDR1 is SGHTA and CDR2 is FQGNSA. Trimming left V 2 bases short and J 11 bases short, with 9 bases between. As DNA, the CDR3 is TGTGCCAGCAGCTTATTCGGGCCACAGTACTTC. Its protein product is CASSLFGPQYF.

Many counts were recorded for this clonotype. The V call is TRBV5-1, the J call TRBJ1-2; D may be TRBD1 (5 bases). The CDR3 extends over 16 amino acids. V gave up 1 base and J gave up 3 bases, with 16 bases separating them. Germline CDR1 SGHRS, CDR2 YFSETQ. CDR3 sequence (DNA): TGCGCCAGCAGCTTGCCATCGGCAGGGAGGGACTATGGCTACACCTTC. It specifies CASSLPSAGRDYGYTF.

In the case of this clonotype: One end of the junction does not line up with germline, which may come from a read error. CDR3 DNA sequence: TGTGCCAGCAGTTCCCCGTCGGGACAGGGTCGGTCCTATGGCTACACCTTC. Translating it yields CASSSPSGQGRSYGYTF. The rearrangement links TRBV24-1 to TRBJ1-2; the match to TRBD1 covers 9 bases. The V gene's germline CDR1 is KGHDR and CDR2 SFDVKD. This CDR3 contains 17 residues.

In this sample, this clonotype turned up a few times. V gene TRBV20-1 combines with J gene TRBJ1-2, with D perhaps TRBD1 (5 bases). The germline V and J ends were trimmed by 1 base and 4 bases, with 16 bases remaining between them. This CDR3 is built from 15 residues. Germline V CDR1 and CDR2: DFQATT, SNEGSKA (reference sequence). This chain's CDR3 is CSARAARVRGYGYTF. DNA for the CDR3: TGCAGTGCTAGAGCCGCCAGGGTTCGAGGCTATGGCTACACCTTC.

CDR3 coding DNA: TGTGCCATCAGTGAGGGGACAGGCCAAGAGACCCAGTACTTC. As protein: CAISEGTGQETQYF. The chain couples TRBV10-3 to TRBJ2-5; 8 bases align to TRBD1. Germline CDR1 ENHRY, CDR2 SYGVKD. Trimming took 2 bases from V and 1 from J; bases not matched to a gene: 0. CDR3 size: 14 residues.

In nucleotides, the CDR3 is TGTGCCAGTAGTTCTCCGGGCCCTGGAAACACCATATATTTT. Protein sequence: CASSSPGPGNTIYF. This chain connects TRBV19 to TRBJ1-3; D ambiguous. Germline V CDR1 and CDR2: LNHDA, SQIVND (reference sequence). Deletions cut 5 bases from V and 2 bases from J, with 10 bases between. The CDR3 runs 14 residues. Together with reference TRBV19 and TRBJ1-3, the CDR3 gives the full variable domain: DGGITQSPKYLFRKEGQNVTLSCEQNLNHDAMYWYRQDPGQGLRLIYYSQIVNDFQKGDIAEGYSVSREKKESFPLTVTSAQKNPTAFYLCASSSPGPGNTIYFGEGSWLTVV.

This clonotype has a count of ten or more. The chain links TRBV9 to TRBJ1-6; 11 bases match TRBD1. The J segment lost 7 bases and the V segment lost 3 bases, leaving 6 bases of the junction unmatched. This CDR3 has 16 residues. The germline CDR1 and CDR2 sequences are SGDLS and YYNGEE. CDR3: CASSALGTGGNSPLHF. DNA for the CDR3: TGTGCCAGCAGCGCCCTCGGGACAGGGGGAAATTCACCCCTCCACTTT.

This chain links TRBV6-5 with TRBJ1-2; TRBD1 might be the D (5 bases). The ends were cut back, 8 bases at V and 2 bases at J, with 15 bases in the middle. Looked up from germline, CDR1 is MNHEY and CDR2 is SVGAGI. This CDR3 comprises 14 residues. CDR3 coding DNA: TGTGCCAGCTGGGCCGGGGGATTAAACTATGGCTACACCTTC. It translates to CASWAGGLNYGYTF.

This chain joins TRBV7-8 and TRBJ2-3; TRBD1 might be the D (6 bases). In germline, CDR1 is SGHVS, CDR2 FQNEAQ. The V end lost 4 bases, the J end lost 1 base, and 9 bases lay between the germline ends. The CDR3 is 14 residues long. The CDR3 sequence is CASSSRQGTDTQYF. As DNA, the CDR3 is TGTGCCAGCAGCTCAAGACAGGGCACAGATACGCAGTATTTT.

The chain combines TRBV6-5 with TRBJ2-7, with TRBD1 identical over 8 bases. The CDR3 totals 15 residues. CDR1 and CDR2 (germline): MNHEY, SVGAGI. Trimming at V came to 6 bases and at J to 4 bases, leaving 11 bases not matched to a gene. The chain's CDR3 is CASRGQGGGWYEQYF. DNA for the CDR3: TGTGCCAGCAGAGGACAGGGAGGAGGGTGGTACGAGCAGTACTTC.

V usage is TRBV7-9 and J usage is TRBJ1-1; D might be TRBD1 (5 bases). This CDR3 region has 16 residues. Germline CDR1 is SEHNR and CDR2 is FQNEAQ (reference sequence). V lost 7 bases to trimming and J lost 4 bases, with 22 bases between them. CDR3 sequence (DNA): TGTGCCAGCATCGCTGAGTCGGGGGGGGGGTTCACTGAAGCTTTCTTT. Translating it yields CASIAESGGGFTEAFF. Drawing the rest from reference TRBV7-9 and TRBJ1-1, the complete variable domain is DTGVSQNPRHKITKRGQNVTFRCDPISEHNRLYWYRQTLGQGPEFLTYFQNEAQLEKSRLLSDRFSAERPKGSFSTLEIQRTEQGDSAMYLCASIAESGGGFTEAFFGQGTRLTVV.

This clonotype was seen more than once but under ten times. A junction boundary mismatches the germline segment, possibly from a read error. The chain couples TRBV5-1 to TRBJ1-3; TRBD1 is a possible D gene (5 bases). The CDR3 contains 13 residues. The germline V gene encodes CDR1 SGHRS and CDR2 YFSETQ. CDR3 DNA: TGTGCCTGGTCCGGGGGATCTGGAAACACCATATATTTT. Amino acid sequence: CAWSGGSGNTIYF. Looking up the rest from reference TRBV5-1 and TRBJ1-3 gives the full variable domain: KAGVTQTPRYLIKTRGQQVTLSCSPISGHRSVSWYQQTPGQGLQFLFEYFSETQRNKGNFPGRFSGRQFSNSRSEMNVSTLELGDSALYLCAWSGGSGNTIYFGEGSWLTVV.

The chain joins TRBV2 to TRBJ1-2; possible D gene TRBD1, 5 bases. Trimming cost V 6 bases and J 4 bases, with 18 bases left between them. CDR1 and CDR2 from the germline V gene are SNHLY and FYNNEI. CDR3 length: 15 residues. The CDR3 DNA sequence: TGTGCCAGCAGAGTCTCGGCCCAGGGACGCTATGGCTACACCTTC. This sequence encodes CASRVSAQGRYGYTF.

Points on this clonotype: A much larger clone is a single base away; this may be a read error. The chain couples TRBV7-6 to TRBJ1-2, with TRBD1 as a possible D gene (6 bases). This CDR3 region has 14 residues. Germline V gene sequence: CDR1 SGHVS, CDR2 FNYEAQ. The CDR3 sequence: CASRLVTGRDGYTF. The CDR3 DNA follows: TGTGCCAGCAGATTAGTTACAGGGCGGGATGGCTACACCTTC.